A single sample is the source of the 26 T cell receptor beta chains below, sequenced in a study of blood T cell repertoires in COVID-19. Sequencing was performed with immunoSEQ multiplex PCR; in TCRdb, only in-frame clones are kept and a portion is missing. The repertoire holds 150,000 or so clones, 86% seen once, with 0.99% in the top ten. The sample comprised peripheral blood. These receptors originate from a young man with acute or convalescent COVID-19.

The chain has TRBV6-5 and TRBJ2-2; 8 bases line up with TRBD1. The J segment lost 2 bases and the V segment lost 6 bases, leaving 5 bases of the junction unmatched. Germline values: CDR1 MNHEY, CDR2 SVGAGI. CDR3 length: 15 residues. The CDR3 region is CASRLTGENTGELFF. The CDR3 DNA sequence: TGTGCCAGCAGGTTGACAGGGGAAAACACCGGGGAGCTGTTTTTT.

The chain recombines TRBV28 with TRBJ2-5; D possibly corresponds to TRBD1 (5 bases). The CDR3 extends over 12 amino acids. V lost 4 bases, J lost 7 bases, and 10 bases lay in between. In germline, CDR1 is MDHEN, CDR2 SYDVKM. This CDR3 reads CASSSVGRTQYF. The CDR3 DNA is TGTGCCAGCAGTTCCGTGGGGCGGACCCAGTACTTC. The variable domain in full, with the rest retrieved from reference TRBV28 and TRBJ2-5, is DVKVTQSSRYLVKRTGEKVFLECVQDMDHENMFWYRQDPGLGLRLIYFSYDVKMKEKGDIPEGYSVSREKKERFSLILESASTNQTSMYLCASSSVGRTQYFGPGTRLLVL.

This chain connects TRBV7-6 to TRBJ1-2; D is perhaps TRBD1 (6 bases). This CDR3 spans 17 amino acids. Per germline, CDR1 SGHVS and CDR2 FNYEAQ. Trimming took 0 bases from V and 1 from J, leaving 15 bases between them. The CDR3 DNA sequence: TGTGCCAGCAGCTTAGCCCGTGGACAGCAGAGTAACTATGGCTACACCTTC. Translated, it gives CASSLARGQQSNYGYTF.

The sample holds one count of this clone. CDR3 in amino acids: CSVERPGLGGELFF. DNA of the CDR3: TGCAGCGTTGAAAGGCCAGGATTGGGCGGGGAGCTGTTTTTT. The chain links TRBV29-1 to TRBJ2-2; D not resolved. Between the trimmed V and J ends, which lost 2 bases and 7 bases, there was a span of 14 bases. CDR1 is SQVTM and CDR2 is ANQGSEA in the germline V gene. CDR3 length: 14 residues.

The gene calls are TRBV20-1 and TRBJ2-1, with a possible D match to TRBD2 (5 bases). There are 15 residues in the CDR3. Germline V lookup: CDR1 DFQATT, CDR2 SNEGSKA (reference sequence). The V end lost 3 bases, the J end lost 4 bases, and 16 bases lay between the germline ends. The chain's CDR3 is CSASRFGVLYNEQFF. CDR3 sequence (DNA): TGCAGTGCTAGTAGGTTCGGGGTTCTTTACAATGAGCAGTTCTTC.

The chain recombines TRBV5-1 with TRBJ2-6; the match to TRBD1 covers 7 bases. Germline V gene lookup returns CDR1 SGHRS and CDR2 YFSETQ. Germline trimming cut 0 bases from V and 1 base from J; bases unmatched to any gene: 10. The CDR3 length is 19 residues. The CDR3 DNA reads TGCGCCAGCAGCTTGGACAGGGGAAACCTTCTATCTGGGGCCAACGTCCTGACTTTC. Translated: CASSLDRGNLLSGANVLTF.

The V and J genes are TRBV3-1 (or the pseudogene TRBV3-2) and TRBJ1-1, with TRBD1 as a possible D gene (6 bases). Germline CDR1 reads LGHDT; CDR2 reads YNNKEL (reference sequence). V was pared by 3 bases and J by 0 bases, with 11 bases between. This CDR3 spans 15 amino acids. The CDR3 region has the DNA TGTGCCAGCAGCCACTGGGGGCGGATGAACACTGAAGCTTTCTTT. Its protein product is CASSHWGRMNTEAFF.

This chain uses TRBV3-1 (or the pseudogene TRBV3-2) with TRBJ1-5; no reliable D call. The CDR3 sequence is 14 residues long. Germline V gives CDR1 LGHDT, CDR2 YNNKEL (reference sequence). Trimming took 1 base from V and 1 from J, leaving 5 bases between them. The CDR3 DNA follows: TGTGCCAGCAGCCAAGCCTACAGCAATCAGCCCCAGCATTTT. This encodes CASSQAYSNQPQHF.

This CDR3 reads CATSDLPGTGITGELFF. Here the CDR3 DNA reads TGTGCCACCAGTGATTTGCCTGGGACAGGGATTACCGGGGAGCTGTTTTTT. This chain joins TRBV24-1 and TRBJ2-2; 9 nucleotides line up with TRBD1. CDR3 length: 17 residues. CDR1 KGHDR and CDR2 SFDVKD come from the germline V gene. V was pared by 0 bases and J by 5 bases, with 6 bases of the junction left unmatched.

This sequence joins TRBV28 and TRBJ1-5; the D is unclear. The CDR3 is made up of 13 amino acids. Germline-derived CDR1 and CDR2 are MDHEN and SYDVKM. The V end lost 10 bases, the J end lost 2 bases, and 12 bases lay between the germline ends. CDR3 nucleotides: TGTGCCACCCGAGGGTGGGGCAATCAGCCCCAGCATTTT. Translated, it gives CATRGWGNQPQHF.

This chain uses TRBV5-1 with TRBJ1-1; 7 positions match TRBD1. The V gene's germline CDR1 is SGHRS and CDR2 YFSETQ. The CDR3 loop spans 14 amino acids. V lost 6 bases to trimming and J lost 0 bases; unmatched junction nucleotides: 5. In DNA, the CDR3 is TGCGCCAGCACCCCGGGACAGTTGAACACTGAAGCTTTCTTT. This translates into CASTPGQLNTEAFF.

The rearrangement links TRBV18 to TRBJ2-7; TRBD1 is a possible D gene (6 bases). The CDR3 spans 14 residues. V lost 0 bases and J lost 0, with 6 bases in between. Germline CDR1 reads KGHSH; CDR2 reads LQKENI. CDR3 region: CASSPPGGSYEQYF. CDR3 bases: TGTGCCAGCTCACCACCAGGGGGCTCCTACGAGCAGTACTTC.

V is TRBV30 and J is TRBJ2-7, with 8 bases aligning to TRBD1. The V gene end was trimmed by 2 bases and the J gene end by 1 base; junction bases not matched to a gene: 7. The germline V gene encodes CDR1 GTSNPN and CDR2 SVGIG (reference sequence). The length of the CDR3 is 15 residues. The chain's CDR3 is CAWSPSGQASYEQYF. For the CDR3, the DNA is TGTGCCTGGAGTCCTTCGGGACAGGCGTCCTACGAGCAGTACTTC.

The chain carries TRBV6-5 and TRBJ2-3; TRBD2 might be the D (6 bases). Per germline, CDR1 MNHEY and CDR2 SVGAGI. The germline V and J ends were trimmed by 2 bases and 1 base, with 10 bases remaining between them. This CDR3 has 15 amino acids. CDR3 nucleotides: TGTGCCAGCAGTTACGGAGGGTCCGGCACAGATACGCAGTATTTT. Translation: CASSYGGSGTDTQYF.

This clone was counted a single time. This chain links TRBV2 with TRBJ2-3; 10 bases are a match to TRBD2. Trimming took 7 bases from V and 2 from J; bases not matched to a gene: 6. The CDR3 has 15 residues. Germline lookup yields CDR1 SNHLY and CDR2 FYNNEI. Here the CDR3 reads CASKELAGPTDTQYF. The CDR3 coding sequence is TGTGCCAGCAAAGAACTAGCGGGACCCACAGATACGCAGTATTTT.

The chain combines TRBV19 with TRBJ2-7; D possibly corresponds to TRBD2 (7 bases). The CDR3 spans 14 residues. Germline values: CDR1 LNHDA, CDR2 SQIVND (reference sequence). Trimming shortened V by 5 bases and J by 3 bases, and 14 bases separated the two germline ends. The CDR3 is CASSSAGAGYEQYF. The DNA for the CDR3 is TGTGCCAGTAGTTCGGCGGGGGCCGGCTACGAGCAGTACTTC.

The V gene is TRBV27, the J gene TRBJ1-5; 9 bases line up with TRBD1. Trimming took 7 bases from V and 6 from J; bases not matched to a gene: 7. The CDR3 covers 14 residues. Germline assignment: CDR1 MNHEY and CDR2 SMNVEV (reference sequence). Here the CDR3 DNA reads TGTGCCAGCACACCACAGGGACAGGGTCAGCCCCAGCATTTT. This translates into CASTPQGQGQPQHF.

The V gene is TRBV19, the J gene TRBJ1-1; no reliable D call. Trimming took 7 bases from V and 1 from J, leaving 13 bases between them. Per the germline V gene, CDR1 is LNHDA and CDR2 is SQIVND (reference sequence). The CDR3 consists of 14 residues. The CDR3 sequence is CASNRRRENTEAFF. The CDR3, as DNA: TGTGCCAGTAACAGACGACGAGAGAACACTGAAGCTTTCTTT. Using reference TRBV19 and TRBJ1-1 for the parts outside the CDR3, the full variable domain is DGGITQSPKYLFRKEGQNVTLSCEQNLNHDAMYWYRQDPGQGLRLIYYSQIVNDFQKGDIAEGYSVSREKKESFPLTVTSAQKNPTAFYLCASNRRRENTEAFFGQGTRLTVV.

The V and J genes are TRBV6-5 and TRBJ1-5; a weak D match, TRBD1 (5 bases). Germline CDR1 reads MNHEY; CDR2 reads SVGAGI. CDR3 size: 15 residues. V was pared by 2 bases and J by 6 bases, with 14 bases between. This CDR3 reads CASSYVKGVGQPQHF. In DNA, the CDR3 is TGTGCCAGCAGTTACGTAAAAGGGGTTGGTCAGCCCCAGCATTTT.

This chain joins TRBV4-1 and TRBJ2-4, with D possibly being TRBD1 (5 bases). This CDR3 has 13 amino acids. V was trimmed by 0 bases and J by 5 bases, leaving 5 bases between them. Germline CDR1 MGHRA, CDR2 YSYEKL. The CDR3 nucleotides are TGCGCCAGCAGCCAAGAGACAGAAAACATTCAGTACTTC. It specifies CASSQETENIQYF.

This rearrangement joins TRBV6-5 to TRBJ1-2, with 7 bases aligning to TRBD1. The V and J ends lost 7 bases and 4 bases, in that order; junction bases with no gene match: 9. Looked up from germline, CDR1 is MNHEY and CDR2 is SVGAGI. CDR3 length equals 14 residues. CDR3 residues: CASTPGTETYGYTF. In DNA form, the CDR3 reads TGTGCCAGCACCCCGGGGACAGAAACCTATGGCTACACCTTC.

This rearrangement joins TRBV6-6 to TRBJ1-6; the D gene is possibly TRBD1 (5 bases). Germline V gene lookup returns CDR1 MNHNY and CDR2 SVGAGI (reference sequence). This CDR3 spans 15 amino acids. Trimming pared 5 bases from V and 10 bases from J, leaving 18 bases between. The CDR3 nucleotides are TGTGCCAGCAGTCCCCACCCGGCAGGGAGGTCACCCCTCCACTTT. Translating gives CASSPHPAGRSPLHF.

The rearrangement joins TRBV4-1 to TRBJ2-3, with D possibly being TRBD2 (6 bases). Germline V lookup: CDR1 MGHRA, CDR2 YSYEKL. V lost 1 base and J lost 4, with 12 bases in between. The CDR3 is 15 residues long. The CDR3 sequence is CASSQASVRPDTQYF. The CDR3 region has the DNA TGCGCCAGCAGCCAAGCTAGCGTCAGGCCAGATACGCAGTATTTT.

The chain joins TRBV28 to TRBJ2-1, with D perhaps matching TRBD2 (5 bases). This CDR3 is 15 amino acids long. Trimming removed 6 bases at V and 0 bases at J, with 12 bases between. Germline CDR1 MDHEN, CDR2 SYDVKM. The CDR3 loop reads CASSSLGSSYNEQFF. CDR3 bases: TGTGCCAGCAGCTCACTGGGGAGCTCCTACAATGAGCAGTTCTTC. The full variable domain, its missing parts supplied by reference TRBV28 and TRBJ2-1, is DVKVTQSSRYLVKRTGEKVFLECVQDMDHENMFWYRQDPGLGLRLIYFSYDVKMKEKGDIPEGYSVSREKKERFSLILESASTNQTSMYLCASSSLGSSYNEQFFGPGTRLTVL.

The V and J genes are TRBV5-1 and TRBJ2-7; 14 positions agree with TRBD2. Germline trimming cut 4 bases from V and 5 bases from J; bases unmatched to any gene: 5. This CDR3 has 15 amino acids. Germline V gene data show CDR1 as SGHRS and CDR2 as YFSETQ. The chain's CDR3 is CASSLTSGGADEQYF. The CDR3 DNA reads as TGCGCCAGCAGCCTGACTAGCGGGGGGGCCGACGAGCAGTACTTC.

Turning to this clone: Other nucleotide sequences from this sample produce the same CDR3. The chain employs TRBV30 and TRBJ2-3; D is ambiguous. CDR1 is GTSNPN, CDR2 SVGIG, per germline (reference sequence). The CDR3 runs to 12 residues. V shed 3 bases and J shed 4 bases, with 8 bases lying between them. The CDR3 DNA is TGTGCCTGGAGCCTGGCCTCAGATACGCAGTATTTT. Translating gives CAWSLASDTQYF. The complete variable domain, with remaining parts taken from reference TRBV30 and TRBJ2-3, reads SQTIHQWPATLVQPVGSPLSLECTVEGTSNPNLYWYRQAAGRGLQLLFYSVGIGQISSEVPQNLSASRPQDRQFILSSKKLLLSDSGFYLCAWSLASDTQYFGPGTRLTVL.